This T cell receptor beta chain was recorded in a study of cytomegalovirus exposure and HLA in healthy donors. Study information: Findings of an earlier analysis included roughly 120 million unique TCR beta sequences from 190 million or so T cells.

Study-level findings and limits: Later on, an analysis tied under 20,000 TCR beta sequences to HLA alleles at 0.05 false discovery rate. Clonal expansion was found to be greater in HLA-associated TCR beta chains than in equally common others in a later analysis.

Comment on this clone: The antigen is unknown.

Use of 60 Vbeta and 13 Jbeta primers characterized the PCR. Some clones are missing from TCRdb's copy, which holds only in-frame ones; the method was immunoSEQ multiplex PCR. The data contain fewer than 250,000 clones, 70% to 80% of them singletons. V trimming: 4 bases; J trimming: 1 base; junction bases outside the gene matches: 5. Germline CDR1 and CDR2: SGHDT and YYEEEE. The CDR3 is made up of 16 amino acids. Sequencing used PBMCs. The source is a man in his forties or fifties in good health and CMV-seronegative. The V and J genes are TRBV5-6 and TRBJ2-6; TRBD1 aligns across 7 bases. The CDR3 region has the DNA TGTGCCAGCAGCCGTGACAGGGAGTCTGGGGCCAACGTCCTGACTTTC. It yields the protein CASSRDRESGANVLTF.